This TCR beta chain was sequenced for a study of T cells in Graves' hyperthyroidism and ophthalmopathy (dated by TCRdb to between 2018 and 2020). Turning to the overall study: Peripheral blood was sampled at the time of initial diagnosis, prior to any treatment. To identify distinguishing TCR V-J signatures, a discovery cohort of 90 to 100 patients was used, comprising 43 with Graves' ophthalmopathy and 55 to 65 with stable Graves' hyperthyroidism. Whether ophthalmopathy could be predicted prospectively was tested in an independent validation cohort made up of 18 to 20 hyperthyroidism patients plus 17 patients who later progressed to ophthalmopathy. For training and testing, the 80 to 100 patients in the discovery cohort were randomly divided in a 7:3 ratio. The study also compared thyroid tissue and blood T-cell repertoires from about 6 Graves' hyperthyroidism patients. After sampling, hyperthyroidism patients received methimazole starting at 30 mg daily, and ophthalmopathy patients received high-dose intravenous methylprednisolone. TCR Vbeta CDR3 sequencing of 130 to 150 peripheral blood samples (over 40 ophthalmopathy, roughly 72 hyperthyroidism and around 17 progressor patients) is reported in the paper. The study at large found these results: Sample size was not statistically predetermined, and blinding of investigators to group allocation was not performed. During validation, the model predicted progression to ophthalmopathy a median of roughly 7.1 months ahead of onset, with approximately 70% sensitivity and 72.22% specificity. Most expanded thyroid clonotypes (frequency above 0.001) were also detected in blood, suggesting blood repertoires may reflect thyroid immune responses. A 13 V-J signature model separated ophthalmopathy from stable hyperthyroidism, with approximately 86% sensitivity and approximately 81% specificity in cross-validation and 80%/75% in testing.

In the ophthalmopathy patients, disease was moderately to severely active, with a Clinical Activity Score of 3 or more, a NOSPECS grade of 4 or more, and a duration of less than 3 months. Exclusion was applied to patients with uncontrolled infections, other autoimmune diseases, pregnancy or lactation. Clinical symptoms, serum thyroxine and TRAb, thyroid ultrasound, and orbital computed tomography formed the basis for the diagnoses. PBMCs were separated from approximately 9.9 ml of fresh peripheral blood using Ficoll-Paque density gradient centrifugation. Total RNA was extracted using Trizol reagent, and RNA quality was assessed on an Agilent 2100 Bioanalyzer. TCR beta CDR3 regions were amplified from RNA transcripts. For the first round of RT-PCR on the TCR CDR3, the HTBI primer set was used together with the Qiagen OneStep RT-PCR kit. Libraries were constructed in a second round of multiplex PCR, after which size selection and purification were performed. Sequencing of the libraries was done on an Illumina HiSeq2000 using paired-end 100 bp reads. On the authors' methods: Raw data were processed with SOAPnuke, discarding reads with adapters, uncalled bases, mean Phred below 15, or no exact constant-primer or identifier match. COPE v1.2.5 was used to merge the high-quality paired reads, and each unique nucleotide sequence was defined as a clonotype. MiTCR v1.1 was used to align clonotypes to the IMGT TRBV, TRBD and TRBJ reference segments. Only V-J combinations with frequency above 0.0001, covering 98% to 99.2% of repertoires, were analysed. The TCS score was defined as the ratio of F50 (clonal expansion) to E x V (chaos), calculated using BLOSUM62-based TCRdist between CDR3 peptides within each V-J. Welch's t-statistics and random forest reduced approximately 520 V-J features to fewer than 15, which were used in a naive Bayes classifier (R e1071). Starting from the raw public reads, TCRdb applied fastp trimming at Q25, assembled clones with MiXCR and retained in-frame beta chains. Each CDR3 protein appears once, grouped with its most common genes and DNA. The V and J calls were determined by TCRdb, not by the authors. The sample table contains about 640,000 distinct CDR3 sequences; only one count was recorded for around 21% of them. The top ten hold under 35% of the sample.

The CDR1 and CDR2 encoded by the germline V gene (reference sequence) are LGHDT and YNNKEL. Counted from cysteine to phenylalanine, this CDR3 has 12 amino acids. Only the CDR3 region is kept as DNA, spanning 36 bases read in frame from base 1. V sheds 1 base and J sheds 2 bases, leaving 3 bases between their ends. Ten or more counts support this clonotype. Its antigen remains unidentified. Base-call qualities are not available, and no considerably larger clone is one nucleotide away. This receptor was identified in a man aged 30 to 45 with Graves' ophthalmopathy. What was sequenced was blood. Recombination joined TRBV3-1 with TRBJ2-7; the D gene remains uncertain. The bases are TGTGCCAGCAGCCAAGTTGCCTACGAGCAGTACTTC. Its translation reads: CASSQVAYEQYF.